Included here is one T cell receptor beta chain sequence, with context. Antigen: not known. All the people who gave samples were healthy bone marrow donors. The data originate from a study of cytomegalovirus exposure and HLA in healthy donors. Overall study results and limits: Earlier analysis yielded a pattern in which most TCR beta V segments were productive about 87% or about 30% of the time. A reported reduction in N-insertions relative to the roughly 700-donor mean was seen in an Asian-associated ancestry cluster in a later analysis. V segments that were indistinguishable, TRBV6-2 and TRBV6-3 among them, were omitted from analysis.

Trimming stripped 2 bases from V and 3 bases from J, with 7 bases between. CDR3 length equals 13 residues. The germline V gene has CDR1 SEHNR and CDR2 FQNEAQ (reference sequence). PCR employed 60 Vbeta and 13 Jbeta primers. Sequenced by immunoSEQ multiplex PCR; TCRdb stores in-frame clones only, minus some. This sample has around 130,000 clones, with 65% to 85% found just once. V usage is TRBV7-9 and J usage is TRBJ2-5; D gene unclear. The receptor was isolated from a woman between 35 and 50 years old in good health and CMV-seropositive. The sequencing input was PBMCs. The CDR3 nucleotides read TGTGCCAGCAGCTTACCCCCAAAAGAGACCCAGTACTTC. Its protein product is CASSLPPKETQYF.